This T cell receptor (beta chain) was recorded in a study of cytomegalovirus exposure and HLA in healthy donors. Study-level findings and limits: One variant, a missense change in DCLRE1C, was linked in a later analysis to TCR beta V- and J-gene trimming. A few V segments could not be told apart, such as TRBV6-2 and TRBV6-3, and were left out. Among TCR beta chains, those listed as cytomegalovirus-associated numbered around 180.

At sampling all donors were nominally healthy, likely with unrecorded immune exposures. The PCR was carried out with 60 Vbeta primers and 13 Jbeta primers. Sequencing used immunoSEQ multiplex PCR; TCRdb keeps in-frame clones, though not all of them. The sample records under 200,000 clones, around 86% being singletons. Germline loops: CDR1 GTSNPN, CDR2 SVGIG (reference sequence). This CDR3 has 12 amino acids. The ends were cut back, 2 bases at V and 4 bases at J, with 8 bases in the middle. Comment on this clone: What it binds is unknown.

Material: PBMCs. The TCR was taken from a girl aged 2-10 years in good health and CMV-seropositive. The rearrangement links TRBV30 to TRBJ1-1; a possible D gene is TRBD1 (5 bases). CDR3 sequence (DNA): TGTGCCTGGAGTTACAGGCTCACTGAAGCTTTCTTT. It is translated as CAWSYRLTEAFF.